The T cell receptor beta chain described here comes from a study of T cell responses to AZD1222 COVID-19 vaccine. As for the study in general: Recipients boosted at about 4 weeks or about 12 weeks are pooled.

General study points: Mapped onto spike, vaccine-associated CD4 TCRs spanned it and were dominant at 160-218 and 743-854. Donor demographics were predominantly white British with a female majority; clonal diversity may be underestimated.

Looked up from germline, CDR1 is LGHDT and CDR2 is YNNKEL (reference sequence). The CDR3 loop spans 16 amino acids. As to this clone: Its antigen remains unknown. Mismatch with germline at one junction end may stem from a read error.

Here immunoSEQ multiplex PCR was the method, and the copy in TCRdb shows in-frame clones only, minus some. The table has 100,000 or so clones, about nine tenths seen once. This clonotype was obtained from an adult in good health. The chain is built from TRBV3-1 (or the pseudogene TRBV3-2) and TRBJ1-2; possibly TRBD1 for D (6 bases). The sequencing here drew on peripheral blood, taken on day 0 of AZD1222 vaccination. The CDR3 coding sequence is TGTGCCAACAGCCAAGTGGGGGCGGCCCCGATGAATGGCTACACCTTC. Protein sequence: CANSQVGAAPMNGYTF.